This T cell receptor (beta chain) derives from a study of regulatory T cells in long-lasting Graves disease. For the study at large: Antithyroid drug intake by newly diagnosed Graves' patients had lasted under 3 months.

Only a few counts were recorded for this clonotype. HTBI primers from iRepertoire and Arm-PCR of CDR3 regions yielded the TCR beta libraries. TCRdb itself ran the multiplex PCR reads through MiXCR, one entry per CDR3 protein. This sample has a few hundred thousand distinct CDR3 sequences, with around 16% found just once. Documented time point: newly diagnosed GD, antithyroid drugs for less than 3 months. PBMCs provided the RNA from which the TCR library was made. Graves' disease diagnosis was established per American Thyroid Association guidelines. CDR3 length: 15 amino acids. Germline lookup yields CDR1 MNHEY and CDR2 SVGAGI. V shed 1 base, J shed 7 bases, and the junction held 8 bases outside the gene matches. These same data were also listed under a study on T cells in Graves' hyperthyroidism and ophthalmopathy. That work contributes: The hyperthyroidism was newly diagnosed and had lasted under 2 months; the patients were aged 18 to 65.

This receptor was identified in a woman aged 40 to 50 with Graves disease. The sequences come from peripheral blood mononuclear cells (PBMCs), collected at new diagnosis, from a patient treated with antithyroid drugs. V gene TRBV6-5 combines with J gene TRBJ2-7, with 9 bases identical to TRBD2. CDR3 in DNA: TGTGCCAGCAGTTACTTGGCGGGAGGGCCTGAGGAGCAGTACTTC. It encodes CASSYLAGGPEEQYF.